This T cell receptor (beta chain) appears in the sequencing data of a study of blood T cells in healthy people across ages. Then a second PCR, running roughly 6 to 11 cycles, was carried out with a sample-barcoded 5' primer and a J-beta primer mix. Tags on each cDNA molecule came from a template-switch adaptor with 12 random nucleotides. MiXCR, applied by TCRdb to the 5' RACE reads, yields one record per CDR3 protein. The data show roughly 1.7 million distinct CDR3 sequences, around 35% seen once. Worth noting for this clonotype: Germline is not matched at one junction end, which may reflect a read error.

CDR1 is MNHNS, CDR2 SASEGT, per germline. There are 13 residues in the CDR3. The source material was blood. This chain connects TRBV6-1 to TRBJ2-1; D ambiguous. The receptor was derived from a young woman in good health. CDR3: CASSENPNNERFF. In nucleotides, the CDR3 is TGTGCCAGCAGTGAAAATCCGAACAATGAGCGGTTCTTC.